The entry below gives a single T cell receptor (beta chain) sequence along with its context. This clonotype was observed at least ten times. Its antigen is unknown. Base qualities are not provided; no much larger clone lies one nucleotide away. This entry is derived from a study of tumor and adjacent non-tumor tissue in lung cancer (dated by TCRdb to the late 2010s). At the level of the whole study: The cohort included about eleven adenocarcinoma, a couple of squamous cell carcinoma and 1 small cell lung cancer patients. Ages among the roughly 15 patients ranged from roughly 31 to 80 years, there were approximately 10 men and 5 women, and disease was at TNM stage I to III. Sequencing produced 100 million to 150 million productive TCRbeta reads in total, an average of approximately 4.1 million reads per sample. Bulk TCRbeta repertoires were compared between lung tumor tissue and matched distant non-tumor lung tissue obtained from more than 12 lung cancer patients. For each patient, one tumor sample and one normal lung sample were taken, giving a few dozen paired specimens that underwent TCRbeta CDR3 sequencing. Results the study describes overall, beyond this receptor: Because peripheral blood was not sequenced, the blood TCRbeta repertoires of the lung cancer patients in the study went unexamined. Only 15 or so patients were included in the cohort, and the need for larger samples and more detailed clinical data was noted by the authors. TCR diversity (inverse Simpson) was significantly higher in tumor than in normal lung tissue (roughly 430 vs 170, P = 0.0075, Mann-Whitney U test). Neither the sequencing platform nor unique molecular identifiers are mentioned in the methods. TCR diversity was significantly higher in younger patients, and higher tumor TCR diversity was associated with shorter overall and disease-free survival. A significantly larger cumulative share of the repertoire was made up by the top 100 clones in normal lung than in tumor tissue.

Bulk unsorted tissue served as the source for RNA extraction, and RNA quality was assessed using a NanoDrop ND-1000 and an Agilent 2100. The normal lung samples consisted of distant non-tumor tissue collected more than 3 cm from the tumor edge. All donors had newly diagnosed lung cancer, had not received prior chemotherapy, and were admitted for thoracic surgery in China between August and November 2014. Patients who had received previous radiotherapy or chemotherapy, or who had another concurrent cancer, were excluded from the study. Surgical tissue pieces of about 1-2.2 cm3 were preserved in RNAlater solution and were kept at -80 degrees C until use. Library preparation used multiplex PCR. This sample was sequenced with an Illumina HiSeq 2500. TCRbeta libraries were built by three rounds of nested PCR using primers (Table S4), following protocols modified from ARM-PCR. Before sequencing, PCR products of 200-500 bp were cut from the gel and purified using the QIAquick gel extraction kit. As for how the authors treated the data: Trimmomatic was used to clean the reads, FLASH was used to merge the reads into complete CDR3 sequences, and MiTCR was used to assign the reads to V(D)J germline segments. Clonal diversity was calculated as the inverse Simpson's index using VDJtools. A read counted as productive if the sequence was in-frame and lacked a premature stop codon. TCRdb reran the public reads through fastp at Q25 and MiXCR, keeping productive beta chains. Merged by CDR3 protein, the rows form single entries marked with the most common genes and DNA. The V and J calls were determined by TCRdb, not by the authors. In all, the sample holds more than 85,000 distinct CDR3 sequences, and 62% of those were seen once. The ten most abundant clones make up 15% to 20% of the sample.

Specimen: distant non-tumor lung tissue. This sequence was found in a man aged 60-69 years with non-small cell lung cancer.

The nucleotide sequence reads TGTGCCAGCTCGGACAGGGGGTTTTCCAAAAACATTCAGTACTTC. This is translated as CASSDRGFSKNIQYF. Here the chain combines TRBV21-1 and TRBJ2-4; the table's D call, TRBD1, has no DNA check behind it. TRBV21-1 constitutes a pseudogene. The CDR3 contains 15 residues, cysteine and phenylalanine counted. Of the read, only the CDR3 DNA is kept; its 45 bases are in frame from base 1.